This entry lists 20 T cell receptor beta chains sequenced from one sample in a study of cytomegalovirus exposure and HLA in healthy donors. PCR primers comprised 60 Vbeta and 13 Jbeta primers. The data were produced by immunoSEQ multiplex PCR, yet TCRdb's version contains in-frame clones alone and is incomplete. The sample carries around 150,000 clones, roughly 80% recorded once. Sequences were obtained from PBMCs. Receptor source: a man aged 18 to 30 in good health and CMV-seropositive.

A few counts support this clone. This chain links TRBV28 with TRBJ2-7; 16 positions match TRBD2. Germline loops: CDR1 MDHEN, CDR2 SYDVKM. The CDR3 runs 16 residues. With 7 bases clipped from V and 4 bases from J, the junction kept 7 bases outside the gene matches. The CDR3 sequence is CASKGTSGRVRYEQYF. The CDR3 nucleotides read TGTGCCAGCAAGGGGACTAGCGGGAGGGTGAGGTACGAGCAGTACTTC.

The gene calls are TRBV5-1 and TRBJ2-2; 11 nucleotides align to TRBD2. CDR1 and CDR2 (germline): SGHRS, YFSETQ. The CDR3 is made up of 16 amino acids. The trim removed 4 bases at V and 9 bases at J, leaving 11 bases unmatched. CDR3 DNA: TGCGCCAGCAGCGGACTAGCGGGCGGGCCAACGCGGGAGCTGTTTTTT. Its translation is CASSGLAGGPTRELFF. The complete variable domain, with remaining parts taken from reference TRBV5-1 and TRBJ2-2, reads KAGVTQTPRYLIKTRGQQVTLSCSPISGHRSVSWYQQTPGQGLQFLFEYFSETQRNKGNFPGRFSGRQFSNSRSEMNVSTLELGDSALYLCASSGLAGGPTRELFFGEGSRLTVL.

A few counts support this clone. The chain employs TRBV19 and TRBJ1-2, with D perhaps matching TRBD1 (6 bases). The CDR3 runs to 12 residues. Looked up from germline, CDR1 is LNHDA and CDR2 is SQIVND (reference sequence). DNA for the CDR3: TGTGGGACAGCCGCCGCTAACTATGGCTACACCTTC. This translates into CGTAAANYGYTF.

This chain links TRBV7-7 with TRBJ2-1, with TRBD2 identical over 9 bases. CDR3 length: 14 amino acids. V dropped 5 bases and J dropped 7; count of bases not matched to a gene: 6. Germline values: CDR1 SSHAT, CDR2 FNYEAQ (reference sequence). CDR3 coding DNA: TGTGCCAGCAGCGCTAGCGGGATGGGGAATGAGCAGTTCTTC. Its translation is CASSASGMGNEQFF.

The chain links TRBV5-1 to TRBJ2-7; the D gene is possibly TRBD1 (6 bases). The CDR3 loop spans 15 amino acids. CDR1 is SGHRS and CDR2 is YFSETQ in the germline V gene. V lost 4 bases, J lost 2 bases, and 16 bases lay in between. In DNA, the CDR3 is TGCGCCAGCAGCCCTGTGGGGGCCACTCCCTACGAGCAGTACTTC. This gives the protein CASSPVGATPYEQYF.

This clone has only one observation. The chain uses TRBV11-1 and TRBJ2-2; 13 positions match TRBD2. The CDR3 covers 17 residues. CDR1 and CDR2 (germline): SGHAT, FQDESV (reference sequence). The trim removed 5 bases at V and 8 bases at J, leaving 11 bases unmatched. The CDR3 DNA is TGTGCCAGCAGCCCCGGGACTAGCGGGAAACTCAGAGGGGAGCTGTTTTTT. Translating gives CASSPGTSGKLRGELFF.

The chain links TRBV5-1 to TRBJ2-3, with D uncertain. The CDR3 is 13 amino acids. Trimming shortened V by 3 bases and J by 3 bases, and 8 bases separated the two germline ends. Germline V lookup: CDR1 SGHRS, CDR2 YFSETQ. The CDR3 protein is CASSSLQTDTQYF. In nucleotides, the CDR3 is TGCGCCAGCAGCTCACTCCAAACAGATACGCAGTATTTT.

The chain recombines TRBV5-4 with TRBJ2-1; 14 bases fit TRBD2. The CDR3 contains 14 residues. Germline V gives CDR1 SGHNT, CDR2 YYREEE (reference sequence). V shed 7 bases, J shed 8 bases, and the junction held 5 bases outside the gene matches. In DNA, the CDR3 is TGTGCCAGCGGGACTAGCGGGAGTTTAGATGAGCAGTTCTTC. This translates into CASGTSGSLDEQFF.

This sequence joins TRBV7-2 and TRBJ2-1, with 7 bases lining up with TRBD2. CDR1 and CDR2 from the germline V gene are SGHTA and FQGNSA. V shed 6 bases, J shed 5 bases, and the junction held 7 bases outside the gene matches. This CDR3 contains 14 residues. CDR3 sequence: CASRVGGPHNEQFF. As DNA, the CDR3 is TGTGCCAGCAGAGTGGGAGGGCCCCACAATGAGCAGTTCTTC. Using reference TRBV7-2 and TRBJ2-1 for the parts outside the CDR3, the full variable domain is GAGVSQSPSNKVTEKGKDVELRCDPISGHTALYWYRQSLGQGLEFLIYFQGNSAPDKSGLPSDRFSAERTGGSVSTLTIQRTQQEDSAVYLCASRVGGPHNEQFFGPGTRLTVL.

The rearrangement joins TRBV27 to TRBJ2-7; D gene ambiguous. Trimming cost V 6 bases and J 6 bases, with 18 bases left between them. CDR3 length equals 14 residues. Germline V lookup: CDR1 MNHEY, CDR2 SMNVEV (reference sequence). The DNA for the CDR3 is TGTGCCAGCAGCCTCAGCAGAGGTTTTCGCGAGCAGTACTTC. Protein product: CASSLSRGFREQYF.

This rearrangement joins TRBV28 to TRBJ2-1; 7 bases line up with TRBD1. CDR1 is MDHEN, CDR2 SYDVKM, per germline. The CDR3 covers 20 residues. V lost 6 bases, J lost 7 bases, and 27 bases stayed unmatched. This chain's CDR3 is CASSPSQIQGFWVVVNEQFF. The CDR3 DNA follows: TGTGCCAGCAGCCCTAGTCAAATACAGGGGTTTTGGGTGGTTGTGAATGAGCAGTTCTTC.

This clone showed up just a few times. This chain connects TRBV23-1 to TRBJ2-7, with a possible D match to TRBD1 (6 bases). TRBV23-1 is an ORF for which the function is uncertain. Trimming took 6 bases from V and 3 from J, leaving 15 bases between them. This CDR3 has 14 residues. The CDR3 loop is CASSPDRRYYEQYF. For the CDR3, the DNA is TGCGCCAGCAGCCCCGACAGGAGATACTACGAGCAGTACTTC.

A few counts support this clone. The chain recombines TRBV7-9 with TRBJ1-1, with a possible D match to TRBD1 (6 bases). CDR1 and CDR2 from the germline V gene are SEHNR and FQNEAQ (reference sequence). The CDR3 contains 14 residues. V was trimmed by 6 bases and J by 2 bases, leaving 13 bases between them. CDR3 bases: TGTGCCAGCAGACTACAGGGTGTCAACACTGAAGCTTTCTTT. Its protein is CASRLQGVNTEAFF.

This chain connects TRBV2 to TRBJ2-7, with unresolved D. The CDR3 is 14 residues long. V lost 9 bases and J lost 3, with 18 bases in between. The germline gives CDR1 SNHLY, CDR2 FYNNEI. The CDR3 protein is CASQPLGGIYEQYF. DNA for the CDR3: TGTGCCAGTCAACCTCTAGGCGGCATCTACGAGCAGTACTTC.

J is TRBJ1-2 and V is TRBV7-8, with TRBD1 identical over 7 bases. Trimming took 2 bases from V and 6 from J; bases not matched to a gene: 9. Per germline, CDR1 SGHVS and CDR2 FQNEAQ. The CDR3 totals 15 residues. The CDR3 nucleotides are TGTGCCAGCAGCTTATGGGCAACAGGGGATAATGGCTACACCTTC. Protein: CASSLWATGDNGYTF.

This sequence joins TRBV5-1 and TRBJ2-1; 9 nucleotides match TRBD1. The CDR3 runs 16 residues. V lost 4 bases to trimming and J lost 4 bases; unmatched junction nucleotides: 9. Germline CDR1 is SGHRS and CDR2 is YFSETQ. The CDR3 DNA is TGCGCCAGCAGCACTGATCCGGACAGGGGTTACAATGAGCAGTTCTTC. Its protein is CASSTDPDRGYNEQFF.

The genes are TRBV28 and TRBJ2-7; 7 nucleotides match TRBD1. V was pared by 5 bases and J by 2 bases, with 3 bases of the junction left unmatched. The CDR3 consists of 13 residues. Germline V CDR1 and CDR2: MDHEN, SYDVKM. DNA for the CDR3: TGTGCCAGCAGTCGGGACAGAACCTACGAGCAGTACTTC. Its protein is CASSRDRTYEQYF. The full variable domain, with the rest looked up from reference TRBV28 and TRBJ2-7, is DVKVTQSSRYLVKRTGEKVFLECVQDMDHENMFWYRQDPGLGLRLIYFSYDVKMKEKGDIPEGYSVSREKKERFSLILESASTNQTSMYLCASSRDRTYEQYFGPGTRLTVT.

The chain's CDR3 is CASSLKGGDSAEQYF. The CDR3 DNA sequence: TGTGCCAGCAGTCTAAAAGGGGGCGATTCGGCCGAGCAGTACTTC. The V call is TRBV5-6, the J call TRBJ2-7; 7 bases map to TRBD1. CDR1 SGHDT and CDR2 YYEEEE come from the germline V gene. This CDR3 comprises 15 residues. The J segment lost 6 bases and the V segment lost 5 bases, leaving 14 bases of the junction unmatched.

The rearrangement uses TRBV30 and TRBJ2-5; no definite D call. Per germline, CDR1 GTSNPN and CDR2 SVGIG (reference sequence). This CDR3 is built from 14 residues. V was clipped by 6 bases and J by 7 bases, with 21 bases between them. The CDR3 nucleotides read TGTGCCTGCCAAACCATGACCATCTCGGGGACCCAGTACTTC. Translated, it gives CACQTMTISGTQYF.

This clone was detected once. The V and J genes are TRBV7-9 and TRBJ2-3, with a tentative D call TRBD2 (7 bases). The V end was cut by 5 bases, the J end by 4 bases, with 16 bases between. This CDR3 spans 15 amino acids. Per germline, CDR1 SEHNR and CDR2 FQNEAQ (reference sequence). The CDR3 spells CASSLLGGLADTQYF. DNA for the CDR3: TGTGCCAGCAGCCTTCTGGGGGGGCTGGCAGATACGCAGTATTTT.